This T cell receptor (beta chain) was obtained from a study of blood T cells in healthy people across ages. Background on the study: When template switching was applied, about one barcoded beta molecule was captured per two T cells.

With a J-beta primer mix and a sample-barcoded 5' primer, a second PCR ran about 7 to 12 cycles. Sequencing yielded, for each sample, at least 3 million paired-end reads carrying CDR3. Via MiXCR, TCRdb re-called the 5' RACE reads, giving one row per CDR3 protein. The data hold some 860,000 distinct CDR3 sequences, with 45% to 70% observed a single time. This CDR3 is 14 amino acids long. The germline V gene encodes CDR1 DFQATT and CDR2 SNEGSKA (reference sequence). V gave up 6 bases and J gave up 4 bases, with 17 bases separating them. The receptor was derived from a man aged 40-50 years in good health. This chain links TRBV20-1 with TRBJ2-3, with D possibly matching TRBD1 (6 bases). The specimen sequenced was blood. This chain's CDR3 is CSAPPRGIPDTQYF. The CDR3 bases are TGCAGTGCCCCCCCAAGGGGGATCCCAGATACGCAGTATTTT.